This TCR beta chain was captured in a study of cytomegalovirus exposure and HLA in healthy donors. Overall study results and limits: Later analysis demonstrated an association between a missense DCLRE1C variant and TCR beta V- and J-gene trimming. Exclusion as indistinguishable affected some V segments, including TRBV6-2 and TRBV6-3.

Each donor was healthy, and each was a bone marrow donor. Unrecorded immune exposures were likely, despite nominal health at sampling. PCR used 60 Vbeta primers and 13 Jbeta primers. Method: immunoSEQ multiplex PCR; TCRdb's copy keeps in-frame clones and lacks some. The sample holds around 300,000 clones, around 66% seen once. With 5 bases removed from V and 5 bases from J, the gap between germline ends came to 16 bases. This CDR3 region has 14 residues. CDR1 and CDR2 from the germline V gene are SGHAT and FQNNGV. This clone has just a few counts. What it binds is not known. The V gene is TRBV11-2, the J gene TRBJ2-7, with a weak D call TRBD2 (6 bases). The TCR sequence derives from a female donor in good health and CMV-seronegative. The sequenced material came from PBMCs. The DNA for the CDR3 is TGTGCCAGCAGCCTACTTAACGGGGGAAACGAGCAGTACTTC. Translated, it gives CASSLLNGGNEQYF.